Each of the 8 T cell receptor beta chains below was sequenced from the same sample in a study of OX40 agonist ivuxolimab in advanced cancers. Library method: the immunoSEQ multiplex PCR assay. TCRdb holds this immuneACCESS table with in-frame rearrangements only. Some clones are missing; in checked studies, unresolved V genes explain under half, and the rest has no known cause. The sample table shows 65,000 to 85,000 clones, and 92% are seen once. Less than 10% of the sample belongs to the ten largest clones. The sample here was CD4+ or CD8+ T cells sorted from blood, taken in a trial of the OX40 agonist ivuxolimab. The source of these receptors is an adult with an advanced solid tumor such as melanoma, head and neck, liver or kidney cancer.

J is TRBJ2-5 and V is TRBV5-5; tentatively, D is TRBD2 (5 bases). The germline V gene encodes CDR1 SGHKS and CDR2 YYEKEE (reference sequence). Trimming took 5 bases from V and 3 from J, leaving 20 bases between them. The length of the CDR3 is 16 residues. CDR3 loop: CASSYANGVGEETQYF. In DNA, the CDR3 is TGTGCCAGCAGTTATGCTAACGGGGTTGGCGAAGAGACCCAGTACTTC.

The chain couples TRBV19 to TRBJ2-7; D remains ambiguous. This CDR3 is 14 amino acids long. The germline V gene has CDR1 LNHDA and CDR2 SQIVND (reference sequence). The V and J ends lost 1 base and 1 base respectively, with 8 bases between them. The CDR3 spells CASSIAPESYEQYF. CDR3 DNA: TGTGCCAGTAGTATAGCCCCGGAGTCCTACGAGCAGTACTTC.

Only one count was recorded for this clone. The rearrangement links TRBV5-1 to TRBJ2-1; TRBD2 matches 8 bases. CDR1 SGHRS and CDR2 YFSETQ come from the germline V gene. After removal of 4 bases from V and 4 bases from J, the junction contained 7 bases not matched to a gene. The CDR3 contains 15 residues. The CDR3 DNA sequence: TGCGCCAGCAGCCCGGTGGGACTAGAATACAATGAGCAGTTCTTC. Its protein is CASSPVGLEYNEQFF.

The chain couples TRBV9 to TRBJ1-1; TRBD1 matches at 10 bases. V lost 3 bases and J lost 3; bases outside the gene matches: 5. Germline loops: CDR1 SGDLS, CDR2 YYNGEE. The CDR3 has 15 amino acids. DNA for the CDR3: TGTGCCAGCAGCGCGGGGGGGACAGGGGACACTGAAGCTTTCTTT. Encoded protein: CASSAGGTGDTEAFF.

This chain links TRBV19 with TRBJ2-3; 8 nucleotides line up with TRBD1. The V gene end was trimmed by 0 bases and the J gene end by 0 bases; junction bases not matched to a gene: 5. This CDR3 contains 17 residues. Looked up from germline, CDR1 is LNHDA and CDR2 is SQIVND (reference sequence). The CDR3 coding sequence is TGTGCCAGTAGTATAGATCCGAGGACAGGGAGCACAGATACGCAGTATTTT. Translation gives CASSIDPRTGSTDTQYF.

This chain links TRBV7-8 with TRBJ2-5; D is tentatively TRBD1 or TRBD2 (6 bases each). Per germline, CDR1 SGHVS and CDR2 FQNEAQ. The length of the CDR3 is 16 residues. V shed 2 bases and J shed 5 bases, with 18 bases lying between them. CDR3 amino acids: CASSLRDTRGWETQYF. The CDR3 coding sequence is TGTGCCAGCAGCTTAAGGGACACTCGGGGGTGGGAGACCCAGTACTTC.

The rearrangement links TRBV7-9 to TRBJ2-1; possibly TRBD1 or TRBD2 for D (5 bases each). The CDR3 consists of 14 residues. Germline-derived CDR1 and CDR2 are SEHNR and FQNEAQ (reference sequence). Trimming took 3 bases from V and 5 from J, leaving 11 bases between them. Written as DNA, the CDR3 is TGTGCCAGCAGCTTCGGTGGGGGAGACAATGAGCAGTTCTTC. It specifies CASSFGGGDNEQFF.

The chain has TRBV9 and TRBJ1-1; 8 positions match TRBD1. Germline assignment: CDR1 SGDLS and CDR2 YYNGEE. Unmatched junction bases numbered 11, after V lost 4 bases and J lost 0 bases. This CDR3 region has 17 residues. Here the CDR3 reads CASSPRVGRGLNTEAFF. The DNA of the CDR3 is TGTGCCAGCAGCCCACGAGTCGGCAGGGGGCTGAACACTGAAGCTTTCTTT.